This TCR beta chain was identified in a study of PD-1 blockade in classical Hodgkin lymphoma. As regards this clone: As yet, its antigen is unknown.

CDR1 SGHTA and CDR2 FQGNSA come from the germline V gene. The CDR3 runs to 14 residues. All trial patients relapsed after autologous stem cell transplantation. Points from the study as a whole: Reports indicated that newly diagnosed patients had lower baseline TCR diversity than healthy donors did.

Libraries were prepared by immunoSEQ multiplex PCR; TCRdb keeps only in-frame clonotypes and omits some of them. The sample has approximately 65,000 clones, approximately 88% seen once. This TCR was sampled from a human donor with classical Hodgkin lymphoma. The chain couples TRBV7-2 to TRBJ2-5; possible D gene TRBD1, 7 bases. The J call may be mistaken, given a closer DNA end match to TRBJ2-7. The sample was peripheral blood mononuclear cells (PBMCs), taken at baseline. The CDR3 loop is CASSLRDSTYEQYF. In DNA form, the CDR3 reads TGTGCCAGCAGCTTGCGGGACAGCACCTACGAGCAGTACTTC.